The 4 T cell receptor beta chains below come from one sample, sequenced in a study of identifying expanded T cells in peripheral blood. This table comes from immunoSEQ multiplex PCR, and its TCRdb copy is limited to in-frame clones, with some not included. The sample yields fewer than 85,000 clones, approximately 85% seen once. The specimen was blood. Source of these receptors: a person between 18 and 75 years old in good health.

V gene TRBV28 combines with J gene TRBJ1-5, with D tentatively TRBD1 (6 bases). Trimming shortened V by 3 bases and J by 7 bases, and 16 bases separated the two germline ends. The CDR3 has 15 amino acids. The germline CDR1 and CDR2 sequences are MDHEN and SYDVKM. CDR3 in amino acids: CASSFPLQGRQPQHF. The DNA for the CDR3 is TGTGCCAGCAGTTTCCCCCTTCAGGGGAGGCAGCCCCAGCATTTT.

This chain connects TRBV28 to TRBJ1-2; possible D gene TRBD1, 5 bases. Per germline, CDR1 MDHEN and CDR2 SYDVKM. This CDR3 region has 14 residues. V lost 3 bases, J lost 3 bases, and 11 bases lay in between. CDR3 amino acids: CASSFGQGDYGYTF. For the CDR3, the DNA is TGTGCCAGCAGTTTCGGTCAGGGCGACTATGGCTACACCTTC.

The J gene is TRBJ2-1, the V gene TRBV9; 7 positions match TRBD1. There are 14 residues in the CDR3. The germline CDR1 and CDR2 sequences are SGDLS and YYNGEE. V lost 0 bases to trimming and J lost 6 bases; unmatched junction nucleotides: 3. The CDR3 DNA is TGTGCCAGCAGCGTAGTTTCAGGGGGCAATGAGCAGTTCTTC. This sequence encodes CASSVVSGGNEQFF.

The chain has TRBV28 and TRBJ2-1, with 8 bases identical to TRBD1. The CDR3 is 17 amino acids. Germline CDR1 is MDHEN and CDR2 is SYDVKM. Unmatched junction bases numbered 14, after V lost 7 bases and J lost 3 bases. Here the CDR3 DNA reads TGTGCCAGCACCTCGATTCGTGGACAGGGATTCTACAATGAGCAGTTCTTC. Amino acids: CASTSIRGQGFYNEQFF.